This is a list of T cell receptor beta chains from one sample in a study of CD8 T cells in ankylosing spondylitis. TCRdb fed the 5' RACE reads into MiXCR, producing one record per CDR3 protein. The sample holds just over 300,000 distinct CDR3 sequences, less than 25% seen once. The sample comprised blood, either unsorted or a sorted T cell fraction (not recorded which). These receptors all stem from a female donor with ankylosing spondylitis or in good health (not recorded which). CDR3s include the opening cysteine and the closing phenylalanine or tryptophan. Fields, in order: D gene, clone size, V gene, J gene, CDR3 DNA, CDR3 protein. D genes are given only for firm matches. Clone size is stated in some rows and not others, as once, few, many or a class when expanded.

D: -
size: many
V: TRBV20-1
J: TRBJ1-1
DNA: TGCAGTACAAACCCCTGGACACAGAACACTGAAGCTTTCTTT
CDR3: CSTNPWTQNTEAFF

D: -
size: few
V: TRBV7-8
J: TRBJ1-5
DNA: TGTGCCAGCAGCTTGCGGGAGGGCAATCAGCCCCAGCATTTT
CDR3: CASSLREGNQPQHF

D: -
size: few
V: TRBV2
J: TRBJ1-1
DNA: TGTGCCAGCAGTGAACGCACTGAAGCTTTCTTT
CDR3: CASSERTEAFF

D: TRBD2
size: -
V: TRBV20-1
J: TRBJ2-6
DNA: TGCTGTGCTACCTTAGCGGGATCCTCTGGCGCCAACGTCCTGACTTTC
CDR3: CCATLAGSSGANVLTF

D: -
size: few
V: TRBV9
J: TRBJ1-3
DNA: TGTGCCAGCAGCGTGGACGGATCCTCTGGAAACACCATATATTTT
CDR3: CASSVDGSSGNTIYF

D: -
size: -
V: TRBV5-1
J: TRBJ2-2
DNA: TGCGCCAGCAGCTTTTTCGGGGGCGCGCGCACCGGGGAGCTGTTTTTT
CDR3: CASSFFGGARTGELFF

D: TRBD2
size: many
V: TRBV20-1
J: TRBJ2-7
DNA: TGCAGTGCTAGAGATAGGTTAGCGGGAGGGCGGGAGCAGTACTTC
CDR3: CSARDRLAGGREQYF

D: -
size: -
V: TRBV19
J: TRBJ2-1
DNA: TGTGCCAGTAGTATTAGTCTTAGCGCCAATGAGCAGTTCTTC
CDR3: CASSISLSANEQFF

D: TRBD1
size: -
V: TRBV11-3
J: TRBJ2-6
DNA: TGTGCCAGCAGCTTCCTAACCGGGACAGGGGGCGTTTATGGGGCCAACGTCCTGACTTTC
CDR3: CASSFLTGTGGVYGANVLTF

D: -
size: -
V: TRBV7-2
J: TRBJ2-3
DNA: TGTGCCAGCAGCTGGGTCAGCGGGAGCACAGATACGCAGTATTTT
CDR3: CASSWVSGSTDTQYF

D: -
size: few
V: TRBV6-1
J: TRBJ2-1
DNA: TGTGCCAGCAGCCTCCACATACAGAGCTCCTACAATGAGCAGTTCTTC
CDR3: CASSLHIQSSYNEQFF

D: -
size: many
V: TRBV15
J: TRBJ2-2
DNA: TGTGCCACCAGCAGAGATCCGCGTAGGAGGACCGGGGAGCTGTTTTTT
CDR3: CATSRDPRRRTGELFF

D: TRBD1
size: -
V: TRBV10-3
J: TRBJ1-6
DNA: TGTGCCATCAGTGAGTCGAAGGGCAGAGGGGGCGGAAATTCACCCCTCCACTTT
CDR3: CAISESKGRGGGNSPLHF

D: -
size: many
V: TRBV5-6
J: TRBJ2-3
DNA: TGTGCCAGCAGCCCCGGGACGTCCGGCCGCACAGATACGCAGTATTTT
CDR3: CASSPGTSGRTDTQYF

D: -
size: many
V: TRBV12-3/TRBV12-4
J: TRBJ1-6
DNA: TGTGCCAGCAGTTTGGGGGCAGATAATTCACCCCTCCACTTT
CDR3: CASSLGADNSPLHF

D: -
size: -
V: TRBV7-2
J: TRBJ2-5
DNA: TGTGCCAGCAGCTCTTCGGGGGAGACCCAGTACTTC
CDR3: CASSSSGETQYF

D: TRBD2
size: -
V: TRBV7-2
J: TRBJ2-5
DNA: TGTGCCAGCAGCTTAGCCGCGGGAGTTCAGGAGACCCAGTACTTC
CDR3: CASSLAAGVQETQYF

D: TRBD1
size: -
V: TRBV5-5
J: TRBJ2-1
DNA: TGTGCCAGCAGCTTAACCGACAGGGTCAATGAGCAGTTCTTC
CDR3: CASSLTDRVNEQFF

D: -
size: -
V: TRBV20-1
J: TRBJ2-7
DNA: TGCAGTGCTAGAGTGGGCGCCCGAGGCTACGAGCAGTACTTC
CDR3: CSARVGARGYEQYF

D: TRBD2
size: -
V: TRBV5-1
J: TRBJ2-3
DNA: TGCGCCAGCAGCTTAGCAGCGGGAACAGGCGGCACAGATACGCAGTATTTT
CDR3: CASSLAAGTGGTDTQYF

D: -
size: -
V: TRBV2
J: TRBJ2-3
DNA: TGTGCCAGCAGTGAATTGGCGGTCCCCACAGATACGCAGTATTTT
CDR3: CASSELAVPTDTQYF

D: TRBD2
size: -
V: TRBV7-8
J: TRBJ2-1
DNA: TGTGCCAGCAGCTTCGGGCAGGGGGTTACTAGCGGGAGGAAGAATGAGCAGTTCTTC
CDR3: CASSFGQGVTSGRKNEQFF

D: -
size: few
V: TRBV7-9
J: TRBJ1-6
DNA: TGTGCCAGCAGCTTAGAGGCTTCACCCCTCCACTTT
CDR3: CASSLEASPLHF

D: -
size: many
V: TRBV29-1
J: TRBJ2-1
DNA: TGCAGCGTCGGCTCTGACGTCCATGAGCAGTTCTTC
CDR3: CSVGSDVHEQFF

D: -
size: many
V: TRBV20-1
J: TRBJ2-1
DNA: TGCAGTGCTGTGGCTAGGGACAATGAGCAGTTCTTC
CDR3: CSAVARDNEQFF

D: TRBD1
size: few
V: TRBV10-1
J: TRBJ2-7
DNA: TGCGCCAGCAGAGTCGTCCGGGACAGGGCATCCTACGAGCAGTACTTC
CDR3: CASRVVRDRASYEQYF

D: -
size: once
V: TRBV18
J: TRBJ2-1
DNA: TGTGCCAGCTCACCCCCCTCTGGACTGGCGAATGGGCAGTTCTTC
CDR3: CASSPPSGLANGQFF

D: -
size: many
V: TRBV7-2
J: TRBJ1-5
DNA: TGTGCCAGCAGCTATATCAATCAGCCCCAGCATTTT
CDR3: CASSYINQPQHF

D: -
size: many
V: TRBV10-3
J: TRBJ1-1
DNA: TGTGCCATCAGCCCGACGGGGAACACTGAAGCTTTCTTT
CDR3: CAISPTGNTEAFF

D: -
size: -
V: TRBV11-2
J: TRBJ2-7
DNA: TGTGCCAGCAGCTTGTTCGGGATAGTCTACGAGCAGTACTTC
CDR3: CASSLFGIVYEQYF

D: TRBD1
size: few
V: TRBV27
J: TRBJ2-7
DNA: TGTGCCAGCAGTTTCTCCCGGGACAGGGCCTACGAGCAGTACTTC
CDR3: CASSFSRDRAYEQYF

D: TRBD1
size: -
V: TRBV6-1
J: TRBJ2-7
DNA: TGTGCCAGCAGTGAGGGACAGGGAATTACGGGTCAGTACTTC
CDR3: CASSEGQGITGQYF